This TCR beta chain comes out of a study of shared clonotypes between healthy human individuals. In the study overall: Per-donor plates numbered three CD4 naive, three CD4 memory, two CD8 naive and one CD8 memory.

A remark on this clone: Antigen: not known. The identical CDR3 is also encoded by other nucleotide sequences in the sample.

CD45RO-negative CD8 cells positively selected for CCR7 made up the naive population, which excluded terminally differentiated effector memory CD45RA+ cells. General study points: The diversity represented, both genetic and in exposure history, was limited by few donors.

This CDR3 has 14 residues. Germline V lookup: CDR1 SGHAT, CDR2 FQNNGV. V was pared by 1 base and J by 0 bases, with 7 bases between. Method: immunoSEQ multiplex PCR; TCRdb's copy keeps in-frame clones and lacks some. The sample has millions of clones, about 95% seen once. This clonotype was obtained from a man younger than 35 in good health. Material for sequencing was naive CD8+ T cells sorted from blood. V gene TRBV11-2 combines with J gene TRBJ2-7, with D unclear. The CDR3 is CASSLAGGSYEQYF. CDR3 in DNA: TGTGCCAGCAGCTTAGCTGGCGGCTCCTACGAGCAGTACTTC. Looking up the rest from reference TRBV11-2 and TRBJ2-7 gives the full variable domain: EAGVAQSPRYKIIEKRQSVAFWCNPISGHATLYWYQQILGQGPKLLIQFQNNGVVDDSQLPKDRFSAERLKGVDSTLKIQPAKLEDSAVYLCASSLAGGSYEQYFGPGTRLTVT.